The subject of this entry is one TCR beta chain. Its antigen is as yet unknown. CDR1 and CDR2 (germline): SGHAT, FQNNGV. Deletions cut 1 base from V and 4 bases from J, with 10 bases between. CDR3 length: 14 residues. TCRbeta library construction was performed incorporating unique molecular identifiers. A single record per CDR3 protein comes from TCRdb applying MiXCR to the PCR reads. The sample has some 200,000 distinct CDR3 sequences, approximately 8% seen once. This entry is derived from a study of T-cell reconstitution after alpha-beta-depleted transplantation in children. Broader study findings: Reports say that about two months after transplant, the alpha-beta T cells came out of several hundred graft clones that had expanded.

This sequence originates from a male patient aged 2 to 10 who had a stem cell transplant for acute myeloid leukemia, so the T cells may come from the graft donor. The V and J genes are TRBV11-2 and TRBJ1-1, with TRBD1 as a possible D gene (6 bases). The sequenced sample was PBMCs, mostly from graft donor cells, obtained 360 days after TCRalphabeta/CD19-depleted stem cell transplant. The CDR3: CASSLVTGGTEAFF. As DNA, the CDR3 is TGTGCCAGCAGCTTAGTGACAGGCGGCACTGAAGCTTTCTTT. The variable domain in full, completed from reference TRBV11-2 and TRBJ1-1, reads EAGVAQSPRYKIIEKRQSVAFWCNPISGHATLYWYQQILGQGPKLLIQFQNNGVVDDSQLPKDRFSAERLKGVDSTLKIQPAKLEDSAVYLCASSLVTGGTEAFFGQGTRLTVV.